Presented here are 21 T cell receptor beta chains from one specimen sequenced in a study of T cells of healthy individuals. MiXCR, run by TCRdb on the 5' RACE reads, gives a single entry per CDR3 protein. The sample yields about 53,000 distinct CDR3 sequences, roughly 15% seen once. Receptor source: a human donor in good health.

This clonotype was recorded a few times. The chain links TRBV15 to TRBJ1-5, with no clear D. Trimming removed 0 bases at V and 2 bases at J, with 17 bases between. The germline CDR1 and CDR2 sequences are LNHNV and YYDKDF (reference sequence). This CDR3 has 18 residues. The CDR3, as DNA: TGTGCCACCAGCAGAGATCTTAGAACTCCCGGGGGCAATCAGCCCCAGCATTTT. Protein product: CATSRDLRTPGGNQPQHF. The variable domain in full, with the rest retrieved from reference TRBV15 and TRBJ1-5, is DAMVIQNPRYQVTQFGKPVTLSCSQTLNHNVMYWYQQKSSQAPKLLFHYYDKDFNNEADTPDNFQSRRPNTSFCFLDIRSPGLGDTAMYLCATSRDLRTPGGNQPQHFGDGTRLSIL.

The chain couples TRBV6-5 to TRBJ1-6; 8 bases line up with TRBD1. This CDR3 comprises 14 residues. Germline-derived CDR1 and CDR2 are MNHEY and SVGAGI. V shed 7 bases and J 3 bases; nucleotides not matched to a gene: 2. The DNA of the CDR3 is TGTGCCAGCAACGGACAGGGCTATAATTCACCCCTCCACTTT. This translates into CASNGQGYNSPLHF.

The chain employs TRBV19 and TRBJ1-5; the match to TRBD1 covers 12 bases. This CDR3 spans 16 amino acids. Germline trimming cut 5 bases from V and 6 bases from J; bases unmatched to any gene: 8. CDR1 and CDR2 from the germline V gene are LNHDA and SQIVND (reference sequence). The CDR3 loop is CASSLGQGAILQPQHF. The CDR3 DNA is TGTGCCAGTAGTCTGGGACAGGGGGCGATTCTTCAGCCCCAGCATTTT.

This clonotype has ten or more counts. This chain links TRBV11-2 with TRBJ2-5; D is perhaps TRBD1 (5 bases). CDR1 and CDR2 (germline): SGHAT, FQNNGV. This CDR3 is built from 15 residues. V was shortened by 4 bases and J by 4 bases, with 16 bases between the two germline ends. This CDR3 is CASSWSGRTTETQYF. In nucleotides, the CDR3 is TGTGCCAGCAGCTGGAGTGGTCGGACAACAGAGACCCAGTACTTC.

This rearrangement joins TRBV7-9 to TRBJ2-7; D is possibly TRBD2 (5 bases). Trimming took off 5 bases at V and 9 bases at J, with 14 bases between the two ends. The CDR3 extends over 12 amino acids. From germline, CDR1 is SEHNR and CDR2 FQNEAQ (reference sequence). The CDR3 spells CASSREGASQYF. The CDR3 DNA follows: TGTGCCAGCAGCAGAGAGGGAGCCTCGCAGTACTTC.

This sequence joins TRBV29-1 and TRBJ1-2; D remains unclear. Germline CDR1 SQVTM, CDR2 ANQGSEA. Trimming removed 5 bases from V and 10 bases from J, with 17 bases in between. The CDR3 contains 12 residues. The CDR3 region has the DNA TGCAGCGTTCGCCAAACGCGAGAAGACTACACCTTC. Protein: CSVRQTREDYTF.

This clonotype was seen repeatedly, ten times or more. The rearrangement joins TRBV20-1 to TRBJ2-7; no clear D. Germline CDR1 reads DFQATT; CDR2 reads SNEGSKA (reference sequence). Between the trimmed V and J ends, which lost 0 bases and 0 bases, there was a span of 9 bases. The CDR3 loop spans 14 amino acids. CDR3 sequence reads: CSARDLAISYEQYF. The CDR3 DNA is TGCAGTGCTAGAGATCTGGCGATCTCCTACGAGCAGTACTTC.

This clonotype has only a few counts. The chain joins TRBV6-5 to TRBJ2-7, with D possibly matching TRBD2 (6 bases). V lost 7 bases and J lost 0, with 10 bases in between. Germline V gene lookup returns CDR1 MNHEY and CDR2 SVGAGI. The CDR3 runs to 13 residues. CDR3 sequence: CASTGTVSYEQYF. The CDR3 region has the DNA TGTGCCAGCACAGGGACTGTCTCCTACGAGCAGTACTTC.

At least ten counts were recorded for this clonotype. V gene TRBV11-2 combines with J gene TRBJ1-2; no clear D gene. Germline loops: CDR1 SGHAT, CDR2 FQNNGV. With 3 bases removed from V and 1 base from J, the gap between germline ends came to 9 bases. The CDR3 length is 14 residues. This CDR3 reads CASSLNSDNYGYTF. The CDR3 DNA is TGTGCCAGCAGCTTGAACAGTGATAACTATGGCTACACCTTC.

This clonotype was counted a few times. This chain joins TRBV18 and TRBJ2-7, with D unclear. The V gene lost 5 bases and the J gene lost 3 bases, with 8 bases spanning the gap. Germline-derived CDR1 and CDR2 are KGHSH and LQKENI. The CDR3 sequence is 12 residues long. The CDR3 bases are TGTGCCAGCTCAACGGACGGCTACGAGCAGTACTTC. It translates to CASSTDGYEQYF.

V gene TRBV7-2 combines with J gene TRBJ2-1; 10 bases map to TRBD2. Germline V CDR1 and CDR2: SGHTA, FQGNSA. V was clipped by 1 base and J by 4 bases; unmatched bases: 4. The CDR3 extends over 16 amino acids. In DNA form, the CDR3 reads TGTGCCAGCAGCTTAGATGGAGCGGGGGGGTACAATGAGCAGTTCTTC. This encodes CASSLDGAGGYNEQFF.

This clonotype was recorded at least ten times. The chain uses TRBV18 and TRBJ2-5; TRBD1 is a possible D gene (6 bases). The CDR3 is 14 amino acids. V was cut by 3 bases and J by 5 bases, with 13 bases left in between. Germline loops: CDR1 KGHSH, CDR2 LQKENI. The CDR3 DNA reads as TGTGCCAGCTCACCCCAGGGGATCGTTGAGACCCAGTACTTC. It encodes CASSPQGIVETQYF.

As regards this clonotype: A junction boundary mismatches the germline segment, possibly from a read error. The gene calls are TRBV7-2 and TRBJ1-2; 8 nucleotides agree with TRBD1. CDR3 length: 13 amino acids. CDR1 and CDR2 from the germline V gene are SGHTA and FQGNSA. DNA for the CDR3: TGTGCCAGCAGCCCGGACAGGGTCTATGGCTACAACTTC. This codes for CASSPDRVYGYNF.

This clonotype was seen only a few times. This chain links TRBV4-3 with TRBJ2-1, with D unresolved. The CDR3 sequence is 15 residues long. CDR1 LGHNA and CDR2 YSLEER come from the germline V gene. The V and J ends lost 4 bases and 0 bases respectively, with 10 bases between them. CDR3 DNA sequence: TGCGCCAGCAGCCTTGATACCAGCTCCTACAATGAGCAGTTCTTC. It specifies CASSLDTSSYNEQFF.

The chain has TRBV24-1 and TRBJ1-5; D is unclear. The V gene's germline CDR1 is KGHDR and CDR2 SFDVKD. CDR3 length equals 14 residues. The V end was cut by 5 bases, the J end by 4 bases, with 11 bases between. CDR3 in amino acids: CATSAPGQNQPQHF. Written as DNA, the CDR3 is TGTGCCACCAGTGCACCGGGTCAAAATCAGCCCCAGCATTTT.

This clonotype was observed a few times. The gene calls are TRBV12-3 or TRBV12-4 and TRBJ2-5; either TRBD1 or TRBD2 may fit D (6 bases each). Trimming pared 2 bases from V and 5 bases from J, leaving 18 bases between. The CDR3 is 16 amino acids. The CDR3 sequence is CASSLKRTGAEETQYF. The CDR3 nucleotides are TGTGCCAGCAGTTTAAAAAGAACGGGGGCCGAGGAGACCCAGTACTTC.

This clonotype has ten or more counts. The rearrangement links TRBV29-1 to TRBJ1-1, with no clear D. The V end was cut by 4 bases, the J end by 0 bases, with 6 bases between. The germline gives CDR1 SQVTM, CDR2 ANQGSEA. The length of the CDR3 is 12 residues. The CDR3 protein is CSVVEMNTEAFF. The DNA for the CDR3 is TGCAGCGTTGTGGAGATGAACACTGAAGCTTTCTTT.

This clonotype was observed at least ten times. The gene calls are TRBV12-5 and TRBJ1-5; tentative D call: TRBD1 (5 bases). Germline assignment: CDR1 LGHNT and CDR2 FRNRAP. This CDR3 has 13 amino acids. DNA for the CDR3: TGTGCGACAGAAGAAGGGAATAATCAGCCCCAGCATTTT. The encoded protein is CATEEGNNQPQHF. The variable domain in full, completed from reference TRBV12-5 and TRBJ1-5, reads DARVTQTPRHKVTEMGQEVTMRCQPILGHNTVFWYRQTMMQGLELLAYFRNRAPLDDSGMPKDRFSAEMPDATLATLKIQPSEPRDSAVYFCATEEGNNQPQHFGDGTRLSIL.

V gene TRBV7-2 combines with J gene TRBJ1-2, with unresolved D. Trimming removed 0 bases from V and 3 bases from J, with 8 bases in between. CDR1 is SGHTA, CDR2 FQGNSA, per germline. The length of the CDR3 is 14 residues. The chain's CDR3 is CASSLAGIYYGYTF. The CDR3 DNA is TGTGCCAGCAGCTTAGCTGGGATATACTATGGCTACACCTTC.

This clonotype was seen once. An end of the junction differs from the germline gene, which may be a read error. V usage is TRBV7-2 and J usage is TRBJ2-5, with D uncertain. The CDR3 loop spans 12 amino acids. Germline values: CDR1 SGHTA, CDR2 FQGNSA. CDR3 nucleotide sequence: TGTGCCGGCAGCCGGCCTGGTGAGACCCAGTACTTC. This codes for CAGSRPGETQYF.

The chain uses TRBV27 and TRBJ1-2; TRBD1 might be the D (5 bases). Trimming removed 6 bases at V and 5 bases at J, with 13 bases between. Germline V gives CDR1 MNHEY, CDR2 SMNVEV (reference sequence). The CDR3 length is 13 residues. The DNA of the CDR3 is TGTGCCAGCAGCTACGGGGCAGAATATGGCTACACCTTC. It specifies CASSYGAEYGYTF.